This T cell receptor beta chain was documented in a study of cytomegalovirus exposure and HLA in healthy donors. Study findings and constraints: There were some public TCRs occurring in many donors, but most TCR sequences were rare. By HLA locus, TCR association rates varied in a later analysis, with DRB1 showing the most and HLA-C the fewest. Later examination showed HLA-associated TCR beta chains had greater clonal expansion than equally common others.

The PCR ran on 60 Vbeta and 13 Jbeta primers. Original methodology: The authors later counted about 80 million unique TCR beta chains, 9.5 million to 13 million of them shared. Data came from immunoSEQ multiplex PCR; TCRdb stores just in-frame clones and leaves some out. That table gives V, J and clone size, and the DNA gave D and trimming. The profile shows 140,000 or so clones, about four fifths of them singletons. About this clone itself: What it binds is not known.

Between the trimmed V and J ends, which lost 5 bases and 0 bases, there was a span of 10 bases. This CDR3 spans 15 amino acids. CDR1 and CDR2 from the germline V gene are SGHNT and YENEEA. This receptor was obtained from a man aged 35-49 years in good health and CMV-seronegative. The chain has TRBV11-3 and TRBJ2-2; D gene unclear. The sequenced sample was PBMCs. The CDR3 nucleotides are TGTGCCAGCAGCCGACCTACAGCGAACACCGGGGAGCTGTTTTTT. Residues: CASSRPTANTGELFF.